This T cell receptor beta chain was identified during a study of cytomegalovirus exposure and HLA in healthy donors. Overall study findings and caveats: It was 160 or so TCR beta chains that were listed as cytomegalovirus-associated.

A note on this clone: Its antigen remains unknown.

The donors were members of the roughly 130-subject validation cohort (separate from the approximately 670-subject first cohort). The data were produced by immunoSEQ multiplex PCR, yet TCRdb's version contains in-frame clones alone and is incomplete. In the table there are 98,000 or so clones, nearly 97% of which are singletons. This CDR3 has 16 residues. V was pared by 5 bases and J by 1 base, with 7 bases of the junction left unmatched. In germline, CDR1 is SGHDT, CDR2 YYEEEE. This receptor was obtained from a woman under 30 in good health and CMV-seronegative. Material for sequencing was PBMCs. The V call is TRBV5-6, the J call TRBJ2-2, with TRBD1 matching over 8 bases. The CDR3 coding sequence is TGTGCCAGCAGGATCACCGGGACAGGGAACACCGGGGAGCTGTTTTTT. It is translated as CASRITGTGNTGELFF.